The clone carrying this T cell receptor (beta chain) was seen a single time. Its antigen is unidentified. The data are from a study of T cell responses to AZD1222 COVID-19 vaccine. General study points: The donor group comprised mostly white British people and more females; the analysis possibly underestimated clonal diversity. Repertoire samples came only from after the peak T cell response.

V lost 7 bases and J lost 5, with 20 bases in between. This CDR3 is 15 amino acids long. Germline CDR1 reads LNHDA; CDR2 reads SQIVND (reference sequence). The repertoire was sequenced with immunoSEQ multiplex PCR; TCRdb's copy has only in-frame clones and lacks some. The sample includes some 100,000 clones, more than 70% of them seen just once. Here the sequenced sample was peripheral blood, taken 28 days after the second AZD1222 dose. This TCR came from an adult who received the AZD1222 COVID-19 vaccine. The V and J genes are TRBV19 and TRBJ1-1; no clear D gene. The CDR3 spells CASNNIGVGITEAFF. In nucleotides, the CDR3 is TGTGCCAGTAACAATATAGGTGTGGGTATAACTGAAGCTTTCTTT. Using reference TRBV19 and TRBJ1-1 for the parts outside the CDR3, the full variable domain is DGGITQSPKYLFRKEGQNVTLSCEQNLNHDAMYWYRQDPGQGLRLIYYSQIVNDFQKGDIAEGYSVSREKKESFPLTVTSAQKNPTAFYLCASNNIGVGITEAFFGQGTRLTVV.